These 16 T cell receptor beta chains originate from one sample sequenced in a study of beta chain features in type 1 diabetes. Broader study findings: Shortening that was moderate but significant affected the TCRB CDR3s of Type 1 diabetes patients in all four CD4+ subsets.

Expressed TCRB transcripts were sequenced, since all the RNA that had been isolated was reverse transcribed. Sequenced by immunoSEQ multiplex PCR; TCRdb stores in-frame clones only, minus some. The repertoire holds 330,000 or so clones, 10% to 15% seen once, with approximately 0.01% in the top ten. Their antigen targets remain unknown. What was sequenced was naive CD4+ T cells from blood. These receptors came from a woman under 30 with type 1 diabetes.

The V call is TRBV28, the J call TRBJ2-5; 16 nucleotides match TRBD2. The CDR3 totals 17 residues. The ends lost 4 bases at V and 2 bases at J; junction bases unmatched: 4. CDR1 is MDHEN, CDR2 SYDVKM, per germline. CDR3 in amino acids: CASSSGLAGGYQETQYF. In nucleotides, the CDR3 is TGTGCCAGCAGTTCGGGACTAGCGGGAGGGTATCAAGAGACCCAGTACTTC.

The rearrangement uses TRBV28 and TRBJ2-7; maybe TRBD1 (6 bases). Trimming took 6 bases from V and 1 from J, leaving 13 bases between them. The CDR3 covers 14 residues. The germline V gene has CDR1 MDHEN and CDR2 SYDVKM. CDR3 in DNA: TGTGCCAGCAGCGCCGGAGACAGGTCCTACGAGCAGTACTTC. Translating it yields CASSAGDRSYEQYF.

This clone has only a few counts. The CDR3 loop reads CASSHPGTGYYEQYF. The CDR3 region has the DNA TGCGCCAGCAGCCATCCCGGGACAGGATACTACGAGCAGTACTTC. V and J are TRBV4-1 and TRBJ2-7; 8 nucleotides agree with TRBD1. In germline, CDR1 is MGHRA, CDR2 YSYEKL. The CDR3 extends over 15 amino acids. Trimming removed 3 bases from V and 3 bases from J; junction bases left unmatched: 7.

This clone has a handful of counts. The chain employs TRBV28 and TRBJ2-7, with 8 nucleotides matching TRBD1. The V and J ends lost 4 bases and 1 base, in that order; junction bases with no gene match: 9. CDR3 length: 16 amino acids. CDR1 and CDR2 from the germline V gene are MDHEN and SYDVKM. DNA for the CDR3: TGTGCCAGCAGTTACCTCCTCCGGGACAGGTCCTACGAGCAGTACTTC. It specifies CASSYLLRDRSYEQYF.

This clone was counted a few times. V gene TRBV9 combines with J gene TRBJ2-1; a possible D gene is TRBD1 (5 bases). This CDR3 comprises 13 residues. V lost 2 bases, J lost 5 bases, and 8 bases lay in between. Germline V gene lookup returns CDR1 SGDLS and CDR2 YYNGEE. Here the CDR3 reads CASSVDRNNEQFF. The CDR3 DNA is TGTGCCAGCAGCGTCGACAGAAACAATGAGCAGTTCTTC.

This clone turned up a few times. The CDR3 region is CASSTGARVYGYTF. The CDR3 DNA sequence: TGTGCCAGCAGCACAGGGGCCAGGGTTTACGGCTACACCTTC. J is TRBJ1-2 and V is TRBV7-2, with TRBD1 matching over 7 bases. With 5 bases clipped from V and 8 bases from J, the junction kept 11 bases outside the gene matches. The CDR3 is 14 amino acids. Germline V gene data show CDR1 as SGHTA and CDR2 as FQGNSA.

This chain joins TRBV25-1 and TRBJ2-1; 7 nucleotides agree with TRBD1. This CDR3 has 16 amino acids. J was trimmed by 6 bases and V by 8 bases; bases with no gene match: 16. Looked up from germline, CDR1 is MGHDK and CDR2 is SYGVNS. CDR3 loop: CASASSGQGVRNEQFF. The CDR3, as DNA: TGTGCCAGCGCCTCCTCGGGGCAGGGGGTGCGCAATGAGCAGTTCTTC. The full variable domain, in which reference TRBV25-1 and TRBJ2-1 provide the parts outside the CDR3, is EADIYQTPRYLVIGTGKKITLECSQTMGHDKMYWYQQDPGMELHLIHYSYGVNSTEKGDLSSESTVSRIRTEHFPLTLESARPSHTSQYLCASASSGQGVRNEQFFGPGTRLTVL.

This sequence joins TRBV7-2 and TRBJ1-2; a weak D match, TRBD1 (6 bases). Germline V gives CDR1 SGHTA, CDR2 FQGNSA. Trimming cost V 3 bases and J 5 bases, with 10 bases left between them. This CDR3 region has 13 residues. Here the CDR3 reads CASSLGRGYGYTF. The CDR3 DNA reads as TGTGCCAGCAGCTTGGGCAGGGGATATGGCTACACCTTC.

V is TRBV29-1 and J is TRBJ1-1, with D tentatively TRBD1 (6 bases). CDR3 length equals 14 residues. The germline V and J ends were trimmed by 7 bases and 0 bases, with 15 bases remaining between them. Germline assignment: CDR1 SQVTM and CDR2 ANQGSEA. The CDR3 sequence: CSAMYRAMNTEAFF. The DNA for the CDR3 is TGCAGCGCCATGTACAGGGCAATGAACACTGAAGCTTTCTTT.

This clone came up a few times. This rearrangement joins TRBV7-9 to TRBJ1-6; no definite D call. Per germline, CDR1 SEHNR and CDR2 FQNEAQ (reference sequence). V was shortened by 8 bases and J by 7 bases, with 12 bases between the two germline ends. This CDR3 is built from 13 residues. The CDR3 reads CASQRMANSPLHF. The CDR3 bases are TGTGCCAGCCAGAGGATGGCGAATTCACCCCTCCACTTT.

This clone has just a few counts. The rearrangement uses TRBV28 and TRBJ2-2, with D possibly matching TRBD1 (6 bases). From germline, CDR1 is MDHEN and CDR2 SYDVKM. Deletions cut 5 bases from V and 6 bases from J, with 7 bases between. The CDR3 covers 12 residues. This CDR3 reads CASSPGAGELFF. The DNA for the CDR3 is TGTGCCAGCAGTCCAGGGGCCGGGGAGCTGTTTTTT.

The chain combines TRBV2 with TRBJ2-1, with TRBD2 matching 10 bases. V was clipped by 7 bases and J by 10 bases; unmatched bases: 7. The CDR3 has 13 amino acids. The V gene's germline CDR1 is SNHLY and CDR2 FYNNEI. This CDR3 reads CASTERGGEEQFF. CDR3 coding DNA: TGTGCCAGCACCGAGCGGGGGGGGGAAGAGCAGTTCTTC. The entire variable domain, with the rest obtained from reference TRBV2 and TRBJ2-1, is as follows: EPEVTQTPSHQVTQMGQEVILRCVPISNHLYFYWYRQILGQKVEFLVSFYNNEISEKSEIFDDQFSVERPDGSNFTLKIRSTKLEDSAMYFCASTERGGEEQFFGPGTRLTVL.

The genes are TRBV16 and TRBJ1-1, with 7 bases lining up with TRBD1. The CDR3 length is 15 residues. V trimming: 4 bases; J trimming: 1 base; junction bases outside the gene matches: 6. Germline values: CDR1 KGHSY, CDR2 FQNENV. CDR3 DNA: TGTGCCAGCAGCCGCCCGGGGACAGCGAACACTGAAGCTTTCTTT. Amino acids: CASSRPGTANTEAFF.

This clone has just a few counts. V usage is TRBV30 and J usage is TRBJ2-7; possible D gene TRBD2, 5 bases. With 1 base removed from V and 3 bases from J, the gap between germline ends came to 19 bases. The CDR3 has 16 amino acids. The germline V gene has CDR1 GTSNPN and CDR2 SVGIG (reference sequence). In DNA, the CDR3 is TGTGCCTGGAGTGGACTATCAAGCCCCGCGGGCTACGAGCAGTACTTC. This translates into CAWSGLSSPAGYEQYF. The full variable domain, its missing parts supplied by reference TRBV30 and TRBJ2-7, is SQTIHQWPATLVQPVGSPLSLECTVEGTSNPNLYWYRQAAGRGLQLLFYSVGIGQISSEVPQNLSASRPQDRQFILSSKKLLLSDSGFYLCAWSGLSSPAGYEQYFGPGTRLTVT.

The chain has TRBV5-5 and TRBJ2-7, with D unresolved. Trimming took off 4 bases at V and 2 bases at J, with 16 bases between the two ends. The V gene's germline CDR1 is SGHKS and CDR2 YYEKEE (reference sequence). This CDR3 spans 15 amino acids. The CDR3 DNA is TGTGCCAGCAGCCTGAGCTGGTCCAATACCTACGAGCAGTACTTC. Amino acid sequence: CASSLSWSNTYEQYF.

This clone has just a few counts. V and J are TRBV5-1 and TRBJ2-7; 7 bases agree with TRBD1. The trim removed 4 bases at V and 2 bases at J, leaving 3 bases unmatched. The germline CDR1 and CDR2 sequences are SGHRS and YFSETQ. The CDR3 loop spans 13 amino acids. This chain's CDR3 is CASSRDRAYEQYF. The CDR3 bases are TGCGCCAGCAGCCGAGACAGGGCCTACGAGCAGTACTTC.